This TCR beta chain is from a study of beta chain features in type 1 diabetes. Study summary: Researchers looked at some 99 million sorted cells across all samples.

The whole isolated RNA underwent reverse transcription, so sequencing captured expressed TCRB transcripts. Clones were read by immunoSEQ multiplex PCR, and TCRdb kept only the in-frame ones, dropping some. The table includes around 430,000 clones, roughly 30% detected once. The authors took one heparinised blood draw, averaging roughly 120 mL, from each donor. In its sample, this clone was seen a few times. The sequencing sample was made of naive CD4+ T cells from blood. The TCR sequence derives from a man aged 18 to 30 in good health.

This CDR3 reads CASSQEGTSPFF. The CDR3 coding sequence is TGCGCCAGCAGCCAAGAAGGGACTAGCCCGTTCTTC. The rearrangement links TRBV4-3 to TRBJ2-1, with 9 positions matching TRBD2. The CDR3 consists of 12 residues. After removal of 0 bases from V and 15 bases from J, the junction contained 3 bases not matched to a gene. The germline CDR1 and CDR2 sequences are LGHNA and YSLEER.